This entry is about one TCR beta chain. Original data processing: Nucleated cell counts were estimated from reference gene primer amplification. Profiled with immunoSEQ multiplex PCR; TCRdb holds only in-frame clones, not every one. V and J calls and clone size are those listed in that table; D and trimming were worked out from the DNA. The sample contains 150,000 to 200,000 clones, 92% of which appear only once. The source of the sample is a study of blood T cell repertoires in COVID-19. Study background: The origin of the acute and convalescent COVID-19 samples was the United States, Italy and Spain. T cells, B-cell-depleted T cells, or PBMCs provided the cDNA or gDNA that served as material.

This CDR3 is 16 amino acids long. Trimming shortened V by 1 base and J by 0 bases, and 10 bases separated the two germline ends. Per germline, CDR1 SEHNR and CDR2 FQNEAQ (reference sequence). The chain couples TRBV7-9 to TRBJ1-5; D is ambiguous. This receptor was obtained from a man aged 25 to 40 with COVID-19, enrolled during active disease. What was sequenced was peripheral blood. The CDR3 DNA follows: TGTGCCAGCAGCTTAGGGGCAGGCGATAGCAATCAGCCCCAGCATTTT. This gives the protein CASSLGAGDSNQPQHF.